Listed below are T cell receptor beta chains from one sample, sequenced in a study of blood T cell repertoires in COVID-19. The table came from immunoSEQ multiplex PCR; TCRdb's copy has only in-frame clones and leaves some out. Among roughly 67,000 clones listed, roughly 80% were seen once. Sequences were obtained from peripheral blood. These receptors came from a woman in her fifties or sixties with active or convalescent COVID-19. Both conserved end residues are part of each CDR3. D genes are given only for firm matches. Clone size is shown for a subset of rows, as once, few, many or a class of expanded clone.

j_gene | abundance | v_gene | d_gene | CDR3nt | CDR3aa
TRBJ1-2 | NA | TRBV7-3 | TRBD1 | TGTGCCAGCAGCATGGGACAGGGGGATACCTATGGCTACACCTTC | CASSMGQGDTYGYTF
TRBJ1-2 | NA | TRBV5-1 | TRBD1 | TGCGCCAGCAGCCCGGGACAGGGTACGAGACTGCCTAATGGCTACACCTTC | CASSPGQGTRLPNGYTF
TRBJ1-1 | NA | TRBV19 | NA | TGTGCCAGTACCATAGGGAGAGGGTACACTGAAGCTTTCTTT | CASTIGRGYTEAFF
TRBJ1-4 | NA | TRBV6-2/TRBV6-3 | NA | TGTGCCAGCAGTACCCATAGGGAGGGAGCTGGCGAAAAACTGTTTTTT | CASSTHREGAGEKLFF
TRBJ1-5 | once | TRBV30 | TRBD1 | TGTGCCTGGAGGGATACAGGGGTCCCAAATCAGCCCCAGCATTTT | CAWRDTGVPNQPQHF
TRBJ1-2 | NA | TRBV25-1 | NA | TGTGCCAGCAGTGAGGAAGAGCAGGGATACTACACCTTC | CASSEEEQGYYTF
TRBJ1-2 | NA | TRBV5-6 | TRBD1 | TGTGCCAGCAGCGTAGGGACAGGTCATGGCTACACCTTC | CASSVGTGHGYTF
TRBJ2-1 | NA | TRBV9 | TRBD2 | TGTGCCAGCAGCGTGACTAGCGGGAGCTTCAATGAGCAGTTCTTC | CASSVTSGSFNEQFF
TRBJ2-3 | NA | TRBV7-2 | TRBD2 | TGTGCCAGCAGCTTAGACCCAGCGGGGGATACGCAGTATTTT | CASSLDPAGDTQYF
TRBJ2-5 | NA | TRBV5-4 | TRBD2 | TGTGCCAGCAGCAGCGGGATGGCTGAGACCCAGTACTTC | CASSSGMAETQYF
TRBJ2-7 | NA | TRBV6-5 | TRBD1 | TGTGCCAGCAAGGAGACAGGGGCCTACGAGCAGTACTTC | CASKETGAYEQYF
TRBJ1-4 | NA | TRBV19 | TRBD1 | TGTGCCAGTACCCTAACCGGGACAGGGTTTGAAAAACTGTTTTTT | CASTLTGTGFEKLFF
TRBJ2-5 | NA | TRBV13 | TRBD2 | TGTGCCAGCAGCCTCACCCGGGGGGAGGGGACCCAGTACTTC | CASSLTRGEGTQYF
TRBJ1-1 | NA | TRBV25-1 | NA | TGTGCCAGCAGTGAATCGAAGGGGCTGGGCACTGAAGCTTTCTTT | CASSESKGLGTEAFF
TRBJ1-1 | NA | TRBV6-4 | TRBD1 | TGTGCCAGCAGTGCCTCCCCCGGACAGGGTGAAGCTTTCTTT | CASSASPGQGEAFF
TRBJ2-6 | NA | TRBV18 | NA | TGTGCCAGCTCACCGCCGGGGTTATTCTCTGGGGCCAACGTCCTGACTTTC | CASSPPGLFSGANVLTF
TRBJ1-2 | NA | TRBV7-2 | NA | TGTGCCAGCAGCTTGGGCCCGTCGGTGGGCTACACCTTC | CASSLGPSVGYTF
TRBJ1-2 | NA | TRBV7-9 | NA | TGTGCCAGCAGCTTAGTGGGGGGTAACCCCTATGGCTACACCTTC | CASSLVGGNPYGYTF
TRBJ1-4 | NA | TRBV18 | TRBD1 | TGTGCCAGCTCACCAGGGACAGATAATGAAAAACTGTTTTTT | CASSPGTDNEKLFF
TRBJ2-1 | NA | TRBV4-1 | TRBD2 | TGCGCCAGCAGCCCGGGGGGTGGCTCCTACAATGAGCAGTTCTTC | CASSPGGGSYNEQFF
TRBJ1-5 | many | TRBV7-8 | NA | TGTGCCAGCAGCTTATGGGGGGAGAGCAATCAGCCCCAGCATTTT | CASSLWGESNQPQHF
TRBJ2-7 | NA | TRBV4-1 | TRBD1 | TGCGCCAGCAGCCAAGGAACAGGGGACGAGCAGTACTTC | CASSQGTGDEQYF
TRBJ2-6 | once | TRBV18 | NA | TGTGCCAGCTCACCTGCGGGGACGGGGGCCAACGTCCTGACTTTC | CASSPAGTGANVLTF
TRBJ2-1 | NA | TRBV4-3 | TRBD2 | TGCGCCAGCAGCCAAATGGGAGCGGGAGGGCCAAATTTGAATGAGCAGTTCTTC | CASSQMGAGGPNLNEQFF
TRBJ2-1 | NA | TRBV18 | NA | TGTGCCAGCTCACCCACGGGACTTTTCAATGAGCAGTTCTTC | CASSPTGLFNEQFF
TRBJ2-5 | NA | TRBV27 | TRBD2 | TGTGCCAGCAGTTCCCGGACTAGCGGGAGCCGAGAGACCCAGTACTTC | CASSSRTSGSRETQYF
TRBJ2-3 | once | TRBV4-2 | TRBD2 | TGTGCCAGCAGCCAAGAAGCTAGCGGCTCTACAGATACGCAGTATTTT | CASSQEASGSTDTQYF
TRBJ1-4 | NA | TRBV24-1 | TRBD1 | TGTGCCACCAGTGATGGGGGACAGGGTAATAATGAAAAACTGTTTTTT | CATSDGGQGNNEKLFF
TRBJ1-6 | few | TRBV18 | TRBD1 | TGTGCCAGCTCGCTACAGGGGATGGATTCACCCCTCCACTTT | CASSLQGMDSPLHF
TRBJ2-1 | few | TRBV4-1 | TRBD2 | TGCGCCAGCAGTAACGTAGCGGGAGCAGTTGAGCAGTTCTTC | CASSNVAGAVEQFF
TRBJ2-3 | NA | TRBV28 | NA | TGTGCCACGAGGTGGGAGGGCACAGATACGCAGTATTTT | CATRWEGTDTQYF
TRBJ1-5 | NA | TRBV5-1 | TRBD1 | TGCGCCAGCAGCCCCGGGACAGGGATGGTAGGCAATCAGCCCCAGCATTTT | CASSPGTGMVGNQPQHF
TRBJ1-2 | NA | TRBV3-1/TRBV3-2 | NA | TGTGCCAGCAGCCCCTTCCTCCAGGGGATAGAAGGCTACACCTTC | CASSPFLQGIEGYTF
TRBJ2-7 | once | TRBV18 | NA | TGTGCCAGCTCACCCCCCTCCCGGTGGTTCGAGCAGTACTTC | CASSPPSRWFEQYF
TRBJ1-6 | many | TRBV6-5 | NA | TGTGCCACCCCGGGATCCCCACTTTCTAATTCACCCCTCCACTTT | CATPGSPLSNSPLHF
TRBJ2-7 | NA | TRBV6-5 | NA | TGTGCCAGCAGTTACTCGGCGGGAACGGACGAGCAGTACTTC | CASSYSAGTDEQYF
TRBJ1-2 | NA | TRBV19 | NA | TGTGCCAGTAGTATCCAGGGAAATTTGAATGGCTACACCTTC | CASSIQGNLNGYTF
TRBJ2-3 | NA | TRBV7-2 | TRBD2 | TGTGCCAGCAGCTTAGGACTAGCGGGAGGGACGACGCAGTATTTT | CASSLGLAGGTTQYF
TRBJ2-7 | NA | TRBV7-2 | TRBD1 | TGTGCCAGCAGGGCGGGACAGGCCTCCTACGAGCAGTACTTC | CASRAGQASYEQYF
TRBJ2-5 | NA | TRBV24-1 | TRBD1 | TGTGCCACCAGTGGGGGACAGGGGGTAGAGACCCAGTACTTC | CATSGGQGVETQYF
TRBJ1-2 | NA | TRBV21-1 | NA | TGTGCCAGCAGCAAATTGGACAGGGGGACGAATAACTATGGCTACACCTTC | CASSKLDRGTNNYGYTF
TRBJ2-2 | NA | TRBV11-2 | TRBD2 | TGTGCCAGCAGCAACCGACTAGCGGGAGGTCGTAAGGCCGGGGAGCTGTTTTTT | CASSNRLAGGRKAGELFF
TRBJ1-4 | NA | TRBV7-3 | NA | TGTGCCAGCAGCTGTCAGGGGAATCTTGAAAAACTGTTTTTT | CASSCQGNLEKLFF
TRBJ2-3 | once | TRBV5-4 | TRBD2 | TGTGCCAGCAGCCCGGAAGCGGGAGGGCCCGTATGGGATACGCAGTATTTT | CASSPEAGGPVWDTQYF
TRBJ2-5 | NA | TRBV4-1 | NA | TGCGCCAGCAGCCGAGACGGAGCTAGTGGCGAGACCCAGTACTTC | CASSRDGASGETQYF
TRBJ1-1 | NA | TRBV5-4 | NA | TGTGCCAGCAGCTTGGCCCAGGCCGGCAACACTGAAGCTTTCTTT | CASSLAQAGNTEAFF